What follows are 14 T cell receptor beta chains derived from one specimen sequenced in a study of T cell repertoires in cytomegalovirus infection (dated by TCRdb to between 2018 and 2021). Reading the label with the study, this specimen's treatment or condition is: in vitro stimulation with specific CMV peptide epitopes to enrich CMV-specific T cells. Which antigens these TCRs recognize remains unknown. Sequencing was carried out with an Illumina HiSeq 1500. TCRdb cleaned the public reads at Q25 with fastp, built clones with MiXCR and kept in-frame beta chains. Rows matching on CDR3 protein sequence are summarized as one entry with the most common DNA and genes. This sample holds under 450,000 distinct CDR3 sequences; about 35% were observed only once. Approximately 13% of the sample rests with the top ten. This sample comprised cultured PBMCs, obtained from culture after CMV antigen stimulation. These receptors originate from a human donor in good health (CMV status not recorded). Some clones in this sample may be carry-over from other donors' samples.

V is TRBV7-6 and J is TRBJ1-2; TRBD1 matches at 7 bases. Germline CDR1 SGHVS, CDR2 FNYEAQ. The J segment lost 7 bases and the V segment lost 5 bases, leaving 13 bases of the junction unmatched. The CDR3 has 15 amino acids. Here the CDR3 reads CASSPYDRAYRGYTF. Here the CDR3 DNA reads TGTGCCAGCAGCCCCTATGACAGGGCGTATCGTGGCTACACCTTC.

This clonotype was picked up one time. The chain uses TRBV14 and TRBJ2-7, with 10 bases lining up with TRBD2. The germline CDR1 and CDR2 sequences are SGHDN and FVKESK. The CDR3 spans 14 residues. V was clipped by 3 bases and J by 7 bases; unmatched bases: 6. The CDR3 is CASSQLAGVGEQYF. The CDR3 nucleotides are TGTGCCAGCAGCCAGCTAGCGGGAGTAGGTGAGCAGTACTTC. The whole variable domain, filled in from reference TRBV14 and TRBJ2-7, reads EAGVTQFPSHSVIEKGQTVTLRCDPISGHDNLYWYRRVMGKEIKFLLHFVKESKQDESGMPNNRFLAERTGGTYSTLKVQPAELEDSGVYFCASSQLAGVGEQYFGPGTRLTVT.

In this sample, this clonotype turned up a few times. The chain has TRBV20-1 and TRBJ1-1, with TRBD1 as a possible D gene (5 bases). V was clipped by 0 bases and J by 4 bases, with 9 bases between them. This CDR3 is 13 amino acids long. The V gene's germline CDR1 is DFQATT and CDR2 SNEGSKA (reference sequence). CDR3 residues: CSARDRGATEAFF. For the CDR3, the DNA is TGCAGTGCTAGAGATAGGGGAGCCACTGAAGCTTTCTTT.

The DNA of the CDR3 is TGTGCCAGCAGCCGACGGGGGGCGGAAGGCACAGATACGCAGTATTTT. It yields the protein CASSRRGAEGTDTQYF. This chain joins TRBV7-9 and TRBJ2-3; weak D call: TRBD2 (7 bases). This CDR3 has 16 residues. CDR1 is SEHNR and CDR2 is FQNEAQ in the germline V gene (reference sequence). Trimming removed 5 bases from V and 1 base from J, with 16 bases in between.

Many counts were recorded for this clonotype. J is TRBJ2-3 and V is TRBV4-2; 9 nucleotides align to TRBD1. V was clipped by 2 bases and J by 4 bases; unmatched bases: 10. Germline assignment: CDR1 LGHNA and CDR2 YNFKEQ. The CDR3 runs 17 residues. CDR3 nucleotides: TGTGCCAGCAGCCAACCAACGGGCCGACAGGGGGCAGATACGCAGTATTTT. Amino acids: CASSQPTGRQGADTQYF.

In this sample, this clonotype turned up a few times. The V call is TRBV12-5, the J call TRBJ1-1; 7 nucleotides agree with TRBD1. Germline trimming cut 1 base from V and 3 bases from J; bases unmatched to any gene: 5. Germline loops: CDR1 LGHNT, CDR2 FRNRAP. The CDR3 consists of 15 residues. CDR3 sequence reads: CASGLEGAGDTEAFF. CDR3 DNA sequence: TGTGCTAGTGGTTTGGAGGGGGCAGGAGACACTGAAGCTTTCTTT.

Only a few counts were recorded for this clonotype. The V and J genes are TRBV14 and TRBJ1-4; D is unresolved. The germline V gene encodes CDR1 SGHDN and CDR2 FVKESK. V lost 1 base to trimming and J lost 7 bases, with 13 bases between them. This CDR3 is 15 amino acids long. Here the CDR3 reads CASSQVASSAEKLFF. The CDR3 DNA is TGTGCCAGCAGCCAAGTAGCCTCGAGCGCTGAAAAACTGTTTTTT.

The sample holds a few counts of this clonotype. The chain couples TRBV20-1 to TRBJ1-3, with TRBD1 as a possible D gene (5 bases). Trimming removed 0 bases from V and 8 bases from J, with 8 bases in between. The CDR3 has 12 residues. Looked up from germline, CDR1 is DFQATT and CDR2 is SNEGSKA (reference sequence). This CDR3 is CSAREKGHTIYF. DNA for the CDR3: TGCAGTGCTAGAGAGAAGGGACACACCATATATTTT.

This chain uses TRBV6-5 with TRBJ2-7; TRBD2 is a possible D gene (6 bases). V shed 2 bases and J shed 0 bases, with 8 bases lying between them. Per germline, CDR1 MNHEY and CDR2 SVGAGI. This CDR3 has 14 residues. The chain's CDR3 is CASSYGRSSYEQYF. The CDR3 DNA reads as TGTGCCAGCAGTTACGGGAGGAGCTCCTACGAGCAGTACTTC.

As DNA, the CDR3 is TGTGCCAGCAGCCCAGACAGGGGTCTGAGGGCTTTCTTT. This gives the protein CASSPDRGLRAFF. The rearrangement links TRBV7-2 to TRBJ1-1; 8 nucleotides agree with TRBD1. Germline V CDR1 and CDR2: SGHTA, FQGNSA. CDR3 length equals 13 residues. Germline trimming cut 5 bases from V and 11 bases from J; bases unmatched to any gene: 10. Based on the CDR3 plus reference TRBV7-2 and TRBJ1-1, the full variable domain is GAGVSQSPSNKVTEKGKDVELRCDPISGHTALYWYRQSLGQGLEFLIYFQGNSAPDKSGLPSDRFSAERTGGSVSTLTIQRTQQEDSAVYLCASSPDRGLRAFFGQGTRLTVV.

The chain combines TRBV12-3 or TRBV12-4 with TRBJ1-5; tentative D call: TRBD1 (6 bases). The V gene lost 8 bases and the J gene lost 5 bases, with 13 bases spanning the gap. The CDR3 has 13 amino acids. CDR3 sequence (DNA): TGTGCCAGCTCTGGGGGCTGGGATCAGCCCCAGCATTTT. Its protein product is CASSGGWDQPQHF.

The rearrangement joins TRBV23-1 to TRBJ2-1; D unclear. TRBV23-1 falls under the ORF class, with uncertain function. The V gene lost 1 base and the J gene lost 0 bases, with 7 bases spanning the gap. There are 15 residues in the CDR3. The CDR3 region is CASSQWIDSYNEQFF. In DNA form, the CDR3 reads TGCGCCAGCAGTCAATGGATCGACTCCTACAATGAGCAGTTCTTC.

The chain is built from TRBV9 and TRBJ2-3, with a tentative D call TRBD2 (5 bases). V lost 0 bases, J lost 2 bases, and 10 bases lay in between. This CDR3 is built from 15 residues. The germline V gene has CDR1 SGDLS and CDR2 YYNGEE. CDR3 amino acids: CASSVESGFTDTQYF. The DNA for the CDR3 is TGTGCCAGCAGCGTAGAGAGCGGCTTCACAGATACGCAGTATTTT. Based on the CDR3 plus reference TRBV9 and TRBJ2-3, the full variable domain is DSGVTQTPKHLITATGQRVTLRCSPRSGDLSVYWYQQSLDQGLQFLIQYYNGEERAKGNILERFSAQQFPDLHSELNLSSLELGDSALYFCASSVESGFTDTQYFGPGTRLTVL.

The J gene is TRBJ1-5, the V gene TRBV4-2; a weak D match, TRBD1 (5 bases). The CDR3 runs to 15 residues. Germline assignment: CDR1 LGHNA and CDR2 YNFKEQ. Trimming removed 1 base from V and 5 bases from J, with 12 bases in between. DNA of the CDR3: TGTGCCAGCAGCCAAGGGGGGGGGGTGGATCAGCCCCAGCATTTT. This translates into CASSQGGGVDQPQHF.